This T cell receptor (beta chain) was identified in a study of cytomegalovirus exposure and HLA in healthy donors. 60 Vbeta and 13 Jbeta primers were used in PCR. Data came from immunoSEQ multiplex PCR; TCRdb stores just in-frame clones and leaves some out. The table lists around 80,000 clones, 78% of them singletons. Per the germline V gene, CDR1 is SNHLY and CDR2 is FYNNEI. The ends lost 7 bases at V and 5 bases at J; junction bases unmatched: 7. The CDR3 consists of 14 residues. Sequencing was performed on PBMCs. The clonotype originates from a man in his forties or fifties in good health and CMV-seronegative. This chain uses TRBV2 with TRBJ2-1, with 8 bases identical to TRBD2. The CDR3 spells CASTGGRGDNEQFF. CDR3 coding DNA: TGTGCCAGCACGGGGGGGCGTGGGGACAATGAGCAGTTCTTC.